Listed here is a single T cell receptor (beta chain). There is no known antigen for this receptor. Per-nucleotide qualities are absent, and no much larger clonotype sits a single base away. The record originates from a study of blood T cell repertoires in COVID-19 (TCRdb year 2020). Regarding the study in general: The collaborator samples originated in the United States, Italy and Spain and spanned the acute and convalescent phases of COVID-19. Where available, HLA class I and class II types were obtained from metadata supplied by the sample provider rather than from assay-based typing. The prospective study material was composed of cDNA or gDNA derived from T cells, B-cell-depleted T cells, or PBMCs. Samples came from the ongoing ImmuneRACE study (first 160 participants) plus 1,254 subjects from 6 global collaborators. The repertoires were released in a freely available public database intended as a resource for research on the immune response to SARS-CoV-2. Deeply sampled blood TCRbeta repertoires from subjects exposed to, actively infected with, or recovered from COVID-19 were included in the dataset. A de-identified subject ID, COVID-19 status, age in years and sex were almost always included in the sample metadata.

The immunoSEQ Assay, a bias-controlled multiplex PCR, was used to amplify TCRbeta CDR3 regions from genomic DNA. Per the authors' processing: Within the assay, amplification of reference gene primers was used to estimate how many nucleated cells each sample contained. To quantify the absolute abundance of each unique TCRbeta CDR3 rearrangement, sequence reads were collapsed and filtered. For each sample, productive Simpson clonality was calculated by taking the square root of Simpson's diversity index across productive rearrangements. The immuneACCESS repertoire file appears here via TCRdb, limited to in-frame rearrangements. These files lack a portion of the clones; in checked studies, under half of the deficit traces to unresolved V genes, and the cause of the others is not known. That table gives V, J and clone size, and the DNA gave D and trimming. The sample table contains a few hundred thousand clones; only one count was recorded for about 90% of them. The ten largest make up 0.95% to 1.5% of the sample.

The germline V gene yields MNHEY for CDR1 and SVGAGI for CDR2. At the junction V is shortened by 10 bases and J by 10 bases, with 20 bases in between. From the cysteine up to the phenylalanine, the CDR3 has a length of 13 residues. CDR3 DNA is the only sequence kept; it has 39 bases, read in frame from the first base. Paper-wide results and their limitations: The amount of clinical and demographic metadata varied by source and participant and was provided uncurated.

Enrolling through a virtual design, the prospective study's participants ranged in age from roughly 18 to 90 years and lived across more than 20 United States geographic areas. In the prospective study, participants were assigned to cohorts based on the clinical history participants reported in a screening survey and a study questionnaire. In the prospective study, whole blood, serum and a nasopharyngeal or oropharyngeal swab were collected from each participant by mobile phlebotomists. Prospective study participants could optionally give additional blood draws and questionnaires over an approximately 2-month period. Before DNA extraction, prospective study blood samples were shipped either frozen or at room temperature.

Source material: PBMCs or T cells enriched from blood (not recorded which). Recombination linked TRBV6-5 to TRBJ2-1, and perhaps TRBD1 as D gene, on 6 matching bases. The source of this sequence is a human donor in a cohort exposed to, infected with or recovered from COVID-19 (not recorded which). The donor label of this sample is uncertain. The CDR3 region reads CAIQNSRTEEQFF. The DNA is TGTGCCATCCAGAATAGTAGGACAGAAGAGCAGTTCTTC.